One and the same sample provided the 10 T cell receptor beta chains below, sequenced in a study of beta chain features in type 1 diabetes. Isolated RNA was reverse transcribed in full, so expressed TCRB transcripts were sequenced. Libraries were prepared by immunoSEQ multiplex PCR; TCRdb keeps only in-frame clonotypes and omits some of them. In the table there are under 450,000 clones, roughly 15% of which are singletons. The material sequenced was naive CD4+ T cells from blood. The receptor set was obtained from a woman younger than 30 in good health.

V and J are TRBV28 and TRBJ2-2; TRBD2 matches 10 bases. V trimming: 4 bases; J trimming: 2 bases; junction bases outside the gene matches: 4. The CDR3 runs 16 residues. Germline V gene sequence: CDR1 MDHEN, CDR2 SYDVKM. CDR3 in amino acids: CASSSTSGINTGELFF. The CDR3 coding sequence is TGTGCCAGCAGTTCTACTAGCGGGATAAACACCGGGGAGCTGTTTTTT.

The chain is built from TRBV7-9 and TRBJ2-7; D unresolved. The CDR3 is 12 amino acids. Germline CDR1 is SEHNR and CDR2 is FQNEAQ (reference sequence). The V end was cut by 1 base, the J end by 4 bases, with 5 bases between. For the CDR3, the DNA is TGTGCCAGCAGCTTAGTCCATTACGAGCAGTACTTC. It yields the protein CASSLVHYEQYF.

V and J are TRBV21-1 and TRBJ2-7; the table's D call of TRBD1 was not tested on the DNA. TRBV21-1 is reported as a pseudogene. The CDR3 spans 14 residues. This CDR3 reads CASSSTHRGSEQYF. DNA of the CDR3: TGTGCCAGCAGCAGCACACACAGGGGTAGCGAGCAGTACTTC.

The J gene is TRBJ2-5, the V gene TRBV28, with unresolved D. The V gene's germline CDR1 is MDHEN and CDR2 SYDVKM. CDR3 size: 13 residues. V was cut by 6 bases and J by 1 base, with 9 bases left in between. CDR3 region: CASSNGGQETQYF. The CDR3 DNA is TGTGCCAGCAGCAATGGCGGCCAAGAGACCCAGTACTTC.

This clone turned up a few times. The chain has TRBV28 and TRBJ2-4; D is undetermined. Trimming stripped 5 bases from V and 6 bases from J, with 14 bases between. CDR1 and CDR2 (germline): MDHEN, SYDVKM. The CDR3 has 14 amino acids. CDR3 amino acids: CASSLRNSLNIQYF. CDR3 nucleotide sequence: TGTGCCAGCAGTCTTAGGAACAGTTTAAACATTCAGTACTTC.

This clone was counted a few times. This sequence joins TRBV5-1 and TRBJ2-1, with 9 nucleotides matching TRBD1. This CDR3 has 16 amino acids. Per the germline V gene, CDR1 is SGHRS and CDR2 is YFSETQ. V lost 0 bases to trimming and J lost 0 bases; unmatched junction nucleotides: 1. The DNA of the CDR3 is TGCGCCAGCAGCTTGGGGGACAGGGTCTCCTACAATGAGCAGTTCTTC. Amino acids: CASSLGDRVSYNEQFF.

This clone has only a few counts. The chain couples TRBV19 to TRBJ2-7, with D unclear. The CDR3 is 13 residues long. V dropped 3 bases and J dropped 5 bases, with 11 bases sitting between them. CDR1 and CDR2 (germline): LNHDA, SQIVND (reference sequence). In DNA, the CDR3 is TGTGCCAGTAGTATTCAGGCTACGGACGAGCAGTACTTC. It encodes CASSIQATDEQYF.

This clone was detected only a few times. The chain joins TRBV2 to TRBJ2-3, with D hard to call. V lost 10 bases, J lost 5 bases, and 10 bases lay in between. Germline loops: CDR1 SNHLY, CDR2 FYNNEI. This CDR3 comprises 11 residues. The CDR3 is CATSTGDTQYF. The CDR3 DNA reads TGTGCCACCTCAACGGGAGATACGCAGTATTTT.

V is TRBV28 and J is TRBJ2-2, with 11 bases lining up with TRBD2. The trim removed 2 bases at V and 6 bases at J, leaving 8 bases unmatched. There are 17 residues in the CDR3. Per the germline V gene, CDR1 is MDHEN and CDR2 is SYDVKM. CDR3 amino acids: CASSLIGLAGGPGELFF. The DNA for the CDR3 is TGTGCCAGCAGTTTAATCGGCCTAGCGGGAGGACCCGGGGAGCTGTTTTTT.

The genes are TRBV29-1 and TRBJ1-1; 9 bases align to TRBD1. The CDR3 loop spans 14 amino acids. Per germline, CDR1 SQVTM and CDR2 ANQGSEA. The V segment lost 7 bases and the J segment 3 bases; nucleotides outside the gene matches: 9. CDR3 sequence (DNA): TGCAGCGCCCCTGACGACAGGGGGGACACTGAAGCTTTCTTT. As protein: CSAPDDRGDTEAFF.